What follows are 12 T cell receptor beta chains derived from one specimen sequenced in a study of cytomegalovirus exposure and HLA in healthy donors. Researchers ran the PCR with 60 Vbeta and 13 Jbeta primers. Assay used: immunoSEQ multiplex PCR; TCRdb lists only in-frame clones, some missing. This sample has around 180,000 clones, with 70% to 80% found just once. Specimen: PBMCs. Receptors originate from a woman younger than 45 in good health and CMV-seropositive.

The gene calls are TRBV7-3 and TRBJ2-2; 9 bases are shared with TRBD2. This CDR3 spans 16 amino acids. V dropped 5 bases and J dropped 2; count of bases not matched to a gene: 6. Germline V lookup: CDR1 SGHTA, CDR2 FQGTGA. The CDR3 sequence: CASSPISGGNTGELFF. CDR3 sequence (DNA): TGTGCCAGCAGCCCCATTAGCGGGGGAAACACCGGGGAGCTGTTTTTT.

The chain combines TRBV30 with TRBJ2-3, with D perhaps matching TRBD1 (5 bases). V was pared by 4 bases and J by 0 bases, with 14 bases between. Germline V gene lookup returns CDR1 GTSNPN and CDR2 SVGIG (reference sequence). This CDR3 has 15 residues. CDR3 DNA: TGTGCCTGGAAAAGGGGCAGCTCCAGCACAGATACGCAGTATTTT. Its protein is CAWKRGSSSTDTQYF.

CDR3 protein: CASSFREAGIHEQFF. CDR3 nucleotide sequence: TGTGCCAGCAGTTTTCGGGAGGCCGGGATCCATGAGCAGTTCTTC. The chain employs TRBV27 and TRBJ2-1; 7 bases are shared with TRBD2. With V trimmed by 3 bases and J by 8 bases, 10 bases remained unmatched. CDR3 length equals 15 residues. The germline CDR1 and CDR2 sequences are MNHEY and SMNVEV (reference sequence).

The chain has TRBV27 and TRBJ2-1, with TRBD2 matching 15 bases. V shed 5 bases and J 2 bases; nucleotides not matched to a gene: 7. Germline CDR1 and CDR2: MNHEY and SMNVEV (reference sequence). CDR3 size: 18 residues. The CDR3 reads CASSGGLAGGSTYNEQFF. DNA of the CDR3: TGTGCCAGCAGTGGGGGACTAGCGGGAGGAAGTACCTACAATGAGCAGTTCTTC.

The chain uses TRBV5-4 and TRBJ2-5; weak D call: TRBD1 (5 bases). The CDR3 length is 16 residues. In germline, CDR1 is SGHNT, CDR2 YYREEE (reference sequence). V was shortened by 3 bases and J by 1 base, with 16 bases between the two germline ends. The CDR3 DNA reads TGTGCCAGCAGCTCTCTCGGTGGGGCATTCCAAGAGACCCAGTACTTC. Its protein is CASSSLGGAFQETQYF.

V is TRBV6-6 and J is TRBJ1-2, with 11 bases lining up with TRBD1. The V segment lost 5 bases and the J segment 7 bases; nucleotides outside the gene matches: 3. Per germline, CDR1 MNHNY and CDR2 SVGAGI (reference sequence). This CDR3 has 13 amino acids. CDR3 amino acids: CASSGQGALGYTF. The DNA for the CDR3 is TGTGCCAGCAGTGGACAGGGGGCGCTTGGCTACACCTTC.

The V gene is TRBV7-2, the J gene TRBJ2-1; possible D gene TRBD1, 6 bases. Germline V gene data show CDR1 as SGHTA and CDR2 as FQGNSA. This CDR3 contains 15 residues. V was trimmed by 1 base and J by 4 bases, leaving 11 bases between them. CDR3 in amino acids: CASSLGQGMYNEQFF. CDR3 in DNA: TGTGCCAGCAGCTTAGGCCAGGGGATGTACAATGAGCAGTTCTTC. The variable domain in full, completed from reference TRBV7-2 and TRBJ2-1, reads GAGVSQSPSNKVTEKGKDVELRCDPISGHTALYWYRQSLGQGLEFLIYFQGNSAPDKSGLPSDRFSAERTGGSVSTLTIQRTQQEDSAVYLCASSLGQGMYNEQFFGPGTRLTVL.

The chain employs TRBV7-8 and TRBJ2-1; 12 bases are a match to TRBD2. The CDR3 covers 18 residues. The junction had 9 bases not matched to a gene; V was cut back by 3 bases and J by 3 bases. Germline V gene data show CDR1 as SGHVS and CDR2 as FQNEAQ. The CDR3 DNA is TGTGCCAGCAGCTTCGGACTAGCGGGGACTACGATCTACAATGAGCAGTTCTTC. Protein product: CASSFGLAGTTIYNEQFF.

The chain has TRBV6-1 and TRBJ1-2; no clear D. The germline V gene has CDR1 MNHNS and CDR2 SASEGT. The CDR3 contains 13 residues. V was clipped by 4 bases and J by 3 bases, with 9 bases between them. The chain's CDR3 is CASSAYRDYGYTF. CDR3 sequence (DNA): TGTGCCAGCAGTGCCTATCGGGACTATGGCTACACCTTC.

The chain links TRBV6-6 to TRBJ2-7; TRBD1 matches at 12 bases. CDR1 is MNHNY, CDR2 SVGAGI, per germline (reference sequence). The trim removed 6 bases at V and 5 bases at J, leaving 11 bases unmatched. The CDR3 is 16 amino acids. CDR3 loop: CASRFIGGTGGDEQYF. In DNA form, the CDR3 reads TGTGCCAGCAGATTCATCGGCGGGACAGGGGGCGACGAGCAGTACTTC.

The V gene is TRBV5-1, the J gene TRBJ2-7; 9 bases are shared with TRBD2. Germline V gene data show CDR1 as SGHRS and CDR2 as YFSETQ. V lost 4 bases and J lost 4; bases outside the gene matches: 6. This CDR3 spans 14 amino acids. The CDR3 sequence is CASSPAGGGYEQYF. The CDR3 nucleotides are TGCGCCAGCAGCCCCGCGGGAGGGGGATACGAGCAGTACTTC.

V is TRBV7-9 and J is TRBJ1-1, with 7 bases matching TRBD1. V trimming: 1 base; J trimming: 3 bases; junction bases outside the gene matches: 5. The germline CDR1 and CDR2 sequences are SEHNR and FQNEAQ (reference sequence). This CDR3 has 15 amino acids. In DNA form, the CDR3 reads TGTGCCAGCAGCTTAGGGACAGGTGGTGACACTGAAGCTTTCTTT. Translation: CASSLGTGGDTEAFF.